The 11 T cell receptor beta chains below were found in one sample sequenced in a study of monozygotic twins with inflammatory bowel disease. TCRdb reprocessed the 5' RACE reads, keeping one entry per CDR3 protein, no DNA. The sample data list 150,000 to 200,000 distinct CDR3 sequences. The specimen was blood. These receptor sequences come from a human donor with ulcerative colitis or Crohn's disease, or a healthy co-twin of an affected twin (not recorded which).

This sequence joins TRBV3-1 and TRBJ1-3; TCRdb proposes TRBD1, but this gene call is untestable without DNA. Germline lookup yields CDR1 LGHDT and CDR2 YNNKEL (reference sequence). The CDR3 runs 17 residues. CDR3 loop: CASSLYVAPDSGNTIYF. Variable domain in full (rest from reference TRBV3-1 and TRBJ1-3): DTAVSQTPKYLVTQMGNDKSIKCEQNLGHDTMYWYKQDSKKFLKIMFSYNNKELIINETVPNRFSPKSPDKAHLNLHINSLELGDSAVYFCASSLYVAPDSGNTIYFGEGSWLTVV.

CDR3 sequence: CASSFTPTGGKFPLDEQFF. This chain joins TRBV5-1 and TRBJ2-1; TCRdb's assignment of TRBD1 cannot be checked, as there is no DNA. The V gene's germline CDR1 is SGHRS and CDR2 YFSETQ. This CDR3 contains 19 residues.

The V and J genes are TRBV6-2 or TRBV6-3 and TRBJ2-1; the TCRdb D gene call, TRBD1, has no DNA to confirm it. Germline-derived CDR1 and CDR2 are MNHEY and SVGEGT. The CDR3 extends over 15 amino acids. The CDR3 region is CASSYRDGSYNEQFF.

The chain recombines TRBV14 with TRBJ2-2. Germline V CDR1 and CDR2: SGHDN, FVKESK. This CDR3 spans 14 amino acids. Here the CDR3 reads CASSQELYERELFF.

This chain's CDR3 is CASSLGPQGTDTQYF. This chain connects TRBV5-1 to TRBJ2-3; TCRdb's D gene call, TRBD1, goes unchecked for lack of DNA. The CDR3 runs to 15 residues. Germline V gene lookup returns CDR1 SGHRS and CDR2 YFSETQ. The whole variable domain, remainder taken from reference TRBV5-1 and TRBJ2-3, is KAGVTQTPRYLIKTRGQQVTLSCSPISGHRSVSWYQQTPGQGLQFLFEYFSETQRNKGNFPGRFSGRQFSNSRSEMNVSTLELGDSALYLCASSLGPQGTDTQYFGPGTRLTVL.

CDR3 residues: CSARLQPNYGYTF. This sequence joins TRBV20-1 and TRBJ1-2. The CDR3 sequence is 13 residues long. Germline lookup yields CDR1 DFQATT and CDR2 SNEGSKA (reference sequence).

The V and J genes are TRBV29-1 and TRBJ2-5; the TCRdb D gene call, TRBD2, has no DNA to confirm it. Germline lookup yields CDR1 SQVTM and CDR2 ANQGSEA. This CDR3 contains 13 residues. The CDR3 sequence: CSGWVAAQETQYF. The complete variable domain, with remaining parts taken from reference TRBV29-1 and TRBJ2-5, reads SAVISQKPSRDICQRGTSLTIQCQVDSQVTMMFWYRQQPGQSLTLIATANQGSEATYESGFVIDKFPISRPNLTFSTLTVSNMSPEDSSIYLCSGWVAAQETQYFGPGTRLLVL.

The rearrangement uses TRBV5-1 and TRBJ1-6; checking the TCRdb D call of TRBD1 is not possible without DNA. Germline lookup yields CDR1 SGHRS and CDR2 YFSETQ. CDR3 size: 14 residues. The CDR3 here is CASSIDSLGSPLHF.

The rearrangement uses TRBV11-3 and TRBJ2-7. Germline CDR1 reads SGHNT; CDR2 reads YENEEA. The CDR3 is 12 amino acids. The CDR3 sequence is CASSPTNYEQYF.

The J gene is TRBJ2-3, the V gene TRBV10-3; as DNA is missing, the TRBD1 call by TCRdb cannot be tested. The CDR3 extends over 15 amino acids. The germline V gene encodes CDR1 ENHRY and CDR2 SYGVKD. CDR3 protein: CAISDDRKLGRTQYF.

J is TRBJ2-1 and V is TRBV19; TCRdb names TRBD1, which stays unverified in the absence of DNA. The length of the CDR3 is 13 residues. Germline CDR1 and CDR2: LNHDA and SQIVND (reference sequence). The CDR3 sequence is CASSRPGGDEQFF.